Each of the 27 T cell receptor beta chains below was sequenced from the same sample in a study of cytomegalovirus exposure and HLA in healthy donors (dated by TCRdb to 2016 to 2017). The library came from the immunoSEQ multiplex PCR assay. The multiplex PCR relied on a mix of 60 forward primers for TCR Vbeta segments and 13 reverse primers for TCR Jbeta segments. This is the immuneACCESS table as TCRdb keeps it, with only in-frame sequences that have V and J called. A part of the clones is gone; compared with another copy, unresolved V genes explain less than half, and the rest is unexplained. Here the sample has fewer than 250,000 clones; 81% occur a single time. In total, the top ten clones hold around 2% of the sample. The sample taken for sequencing was PBMCs. The receptors were sampled from a man between 18 and 35 years old in good health and CMV-seronegative.

This clone has only a few counts. The V gene is TRBV27, the J gene TRBJ2-7; no firm D call. Trimming left V 0 bases short and J 3 bases short, with 6 bases between. The CDR3 contains 13 residues. Germline CDR1 reads MNHEY; CDR2 reads SMNVEV (reference sequence). The DNA of the CDR3 is TGTGCCAGCAGTTTATCGAACAGCTACGAGCAGTACTTC. Translation gives CASSLSNSYEQYF.

This chain connects TRBV4-2 to TRBJ2-1, with D maybe TRBD2 (5 bases). CDR1 is LGHNA, CDR2 YNFKEQ, per germline. V dropped 3 bases and J dropped 5 bases, with 11 bases sitting between them. The CDR3 contains 14 residues. CDR3: CASSQPGLDNEQFF. As DNA, the CDR3 is TGTGCCAGCAGCCAGCCCGGACTGGACAATGAGCAGTTCTTC.

The chain recombines TRBV9 with TRBJ1-6; D uncertain. The CDR3 spans 16 residues. Germline CDR1 reads SGDLS; CDR2 reads YYNGEE. Trimming shortened V by 5 bases and J by 0 bases, and 12 bases separated the two germline ends. The CDR3 sequence is CASSERVSSYNSPLHF. As DNA, the CDR3 is TGTGCCAGCAGTGAGAGGGTGAGCTCCTATAATTCACCCCTCCACTTT.

V gene TRBV19 combines with J gene TRBJ2-1, with D possibly matching TRBD2 (6 bases). The CDR3 covers 13 residues. V was pared by 1 base and J by 9 bases, with 10 bases between. CDR1 is LNHDA, CDR2 SQIVND, per germline (reference sequence). This CDR3 is CASSIVGGTEQFF. CDR3 bases: TGTGCCAGTAGTATAGTTGGCGGGACTGAGCAGTTCTTC. Full variable domain (outside the CDR3, taken from reference TRBV19 and TRBJ2-1): DGGITQSPKYLFRKEGQNVTLSCEQNLNHDAMYWYRQDPGQGLRLIYYSQIVNDFQKGDIAEGYSVSREKKESFPLTVTSAQKNPTAFYLCASSIVGGTEQFFGPGTRLTVL.

The rearrangement joins TRBV7-2 to TRBJ2-1; D possibly corresponds to TRBD2 (7 bases). The germline V gene has CDR1 SGHTA and CDR2 FQGNSA. The V and J ends lost 2 bases and 5 bases respectively, with 10 bases between them. This CDR3 spans 14 amino acids. In DNA form, the CDR3 reads TGTGCCAGCAGCTTAAGGGGGGGCAACAATGAGCAGTTCTTC. Residues: CASSLRGGNNEQFF.

The chain carries TRBV7-9 and TRBJ2-2; D unclear. The V gene's germline CDR1 is SEHNR and CDR2 FQNEAQ (reference sequence). This CDR3 is built from 15 residues. The V and J ends lost 11 bases and 0 bases respectively, with 16 bases between them. CDR3 bases: TGTGCCGCACACCCCGGGTCCGCGAACACCGGGGAGCTGTTTTTT. This gives the protein CAAHPGSANTGELFF.

The chain employs TRBV19 and TRBJ1-1; a possible D gene is TRBD1 (6 bases). V was shortened by 3 bases and J by 6 bases, with 14 bases between the two germline ends. The CDR3 has 14 residues. In germline, CDR1 is LNHDA, CDR2 SQIVND (reference sequence). CDR3 DNA: TGTGCCAGTAGTATCCCAGGGGCCCTAGCTGAAGCTTTCTTT. Translation gives CASSIPGALAEAFF. Full variable domain (rest looked up from reference TRBV19 and TRBJ1-1): DGGITQSPKYLFRKEGQNVTLSCEQNLNHDAMYWYRQDPGQGLRLIYYSQIVNDFQKGDIAEGYSVSREKKESFPLTVTSAQKNPTAFYLCASSIPGALAEAFFGQGTRLTVV.

This rearrangement joins TRBV7-2 to TRBJ2-7; possible D gene TRBD2, 6 bases. The germline V gene encodes CDR1 SGHTA and CDR2 FQGNSA. The CDR3 is made up of 16 amino acids. Trimming removed 3 bases from V and 2 bases from J, with 17 bases in between. The CDR3 reads CASSLGLGGTTYEQYF. In DNA form, the CDR3 reads TGTGCCAGCAGCTTGGGGCTGGGGGGTACCACCTACGAGCAGTACTTC.

This clone appeared a single time. This chain joins TRBV4-1 and TRBJ1-1; D is unclear. Germline V gives CDR1 MGHRA, CDR2 YSYEKL. Trimming stripped 1 base from V and 8 bases from J, with 20 bases between. CDR3 length: 16 residues. CDR3 loop: CASSQAWVGSRPEAFF. In DNA, the CDR3 is TGCGCCAGCAGCCAAGCCTGGGTCGGGTCTAGGCCCGAAGCTTTCTTT.

The rearrangement uses TRBV5-1 and TRBJ1-1; D remains ambiguous. V lost 0 bases to trimming and J lost 5 bases, with 23 bases between them. The CDR3 sequence is 18 residues long. Germline V gene data show CDR1 as SGHRS and CDR2 as YFSETQ. The CDR3 DNA sequence: TGCGCCAGCAGCTTGGTCCGAGCTGGTGGCGTCGGAGGTACTGAAGCTTTCTTT. Translation: CASSLVRAGGVGGTEAFF.

This clone was seen only once. CDR3 nucleotide sequence: TGCGCCAGCAGCCAAGAATTAAATAGGGGCTACTACGAGCAGTACTTC. As protein: CASSQELNRGYYEQYF. V gene TRBV4-3 combines with J gene TRBJ2-7; D is perhaps TRBD1 (5 bases). Germline loops: CDR1 LGHNA, CDR2 YSLEER. V was cut by 0 bases and J by 3 bases, with 15 bases left in between. The CDR3 has 16 residues.

This clone was found a few times. The chain couples TRBV4-1 to TRBJ1-2; a possible D gene is TRBD1 (6 bases). V lost 0 bases and J 3 bases, leaving 17 bases between the germline ends. This CDR3 is 17 amino acids long. CDR1 is MGHRA, CDR2 YSYEKL, per germline. CDR3 DNA sequence: TGCGCCAGCAGCCAAGAGGGGGGGGCAGGGGTCTACTATGGCTACACCTTC. This translates into CASSQEGGAGVYYGYTF.

The chain links TRBV13 to TRBJ2-5; D is ambiguous. CDR3 size: 15 residues. V gave up 1 base and J gave up 5 bases, with 14 bases separating them. Germline CDR1 PRHDT, CDR2 FYEKMQ (reference sequence). The CDR3 DNA reads TGTGCCAGCAGCTTAGATCGGTCTACGCGGGAGACCCAGTACTTC. Translation: CASSLDRSTRETQYF.

The chain recombines TRBV5-5 with TRBJ1-4, with D tentatively TRBD1 (5 bases). This CDR3 region has 16 residues. The germline V gene encodes CDR1 SGHKS and CDR2 YYEKEE (reference sequence). Deletions cut 4 bases from V and 5 bases from J, with 18 bases between. The CDR3 coding sequence is TGTGCCAGCAGCCCGCAGGGAACAGGCCGAAATGAAAAACTGTTTTTT. Encoded protein: CASSPQGTGRNEKLFF. Combining the CDR3 with reference TRBV5-5 and TRBJ1-4 gives the whole variable domain DAGVTQSPTHLIKTRGQQVTLRCSPISGHKSVSWYQQVLGQGPQFIFQYYEKEERGRGNFPDRFSARQFPNYSSELNVNALLLGDSALYLCASSPQGTGRNEKLFFGSGTQLSVL.

This sequence joins TRBV9 and TRBJ2-1; 7 bases are a match to TRBD2. The CDR3 has 14 residues. The germline V gene has CDR1 SGDLS and CDR2 YYNGEE. Losses at the gene ends were 5 bases for V and 8 bases for J; bases not matched to a gene: 10. CDR3 in DNA: TGTGCCAGCAGTCCCAAAGCGGGATTGTATGAGCAGTTCTTC. Protein product: CASSPKAGLYEQFF.

V is TRBV5-6 and J is TRBJ2-3; 10 bases line up with TRBD1. Trimming cost V 1 base and J 1 base; bases outside gene matches: 3. The CDR3 spans 16 residues. The germline V gene encodes CDR1 SGHDT and CDR2 YYEEEE. The CDR3 here is CASSLPGTGGTDTQYF. In DNA, the CDR3 is TGTGCCAGCAGCTTGCCCGGGACAGGGGGCACAGATACGCAGTATTTT. Drawing the rest from reference TRBV5-6 and TRBJ2-3, the complete variable domain is DAGVTQSPTHLIKTRGQQVTLRCSPKSGHDTVSWYQQALGQGPQFIFQYYEEEERQRGNFPDRFSGHQFPNYSSELNVNALLLGDSALYLCASSLPGTGGTDTQYFGPGTRLTVL.

With respect to this clone: Compared with germline, one end of the junction differs, possibly owing to a read error. The V gene is TRBV7-9, the J gene TRBJ2-3; D unresolved. The CDR3 is 11 residues long. Germline V CDR1 and CDR2: SEHNR, FQNEAQ (reference sequence). The CDR3 bases are TGTTCCAGCAGCTCCCGAGATACGCAGTATTTT. Its protein is CSSSSRDTQYF.

The V call is TRBV28, the J call TRBJ2-7; 10 bases fit TRBD1. Germline V gene data show CDR1 as MDHEN and CDR2 as SYDVKM. This CDR3 spans 15 amino acids. V was pared by 2 bases and J by 3 bases, with 4 bases of the junction left unmatched. The DNA for the CDR3 is TGTGCCAGCAGTTTACTGGGACAGGGGCTCTACGAGCAGTACTTC. This sequence encodes CASSLLGQGLYEQYF.

The V call is TRBV29-1, the J call TRBJ1-4; TRBD1 aligns across 8 bases. The CDR3 extends over 14 amino acids. J gave up 8 bases and V 2 bases, and 7 bases lay outside the gene matches. CDR1 is SQVTM, CDR2 ANQGSEA, per germline. CDR3 residues: CSVESLGQGEKLFF. DNA of the CDR3: TGCAGCGTTGAATCCCTTGGACAGGGCGAAAAACTGTTTTTT. The variable domain in full, with the rest retrieved from reference TRBV29-1 and TRBJ1-4, is SAVISQKPSRDICQRGTSLTIQCQVDSQVTMMFWYRQQPGQSLTLIATANQGSEATYESGFVIDKFPISRPNLTFSTLTVSNMSPEDSSIYLCSVESLGQGEKLFFGSGTQLSVL.

This clone showed up just a few times. This chain connects TRBV5-8 to TRBJ2-1, with TRBD2 matching 8 bases. The CDR3 is 16 residues long. Trimming at V came to 2 bases and at J to 1 base, leaving 5 bases not matched to a gene. Germline V gives CDR1 SGHTS, CDR2 YDEGEE. The CDR3 sequence is CASSFGGGGSYNEQFF. In nucleotides, the CDR3 is TGTGCCAGCAGCTTTGGGGGCGGGGGGTCCTACAATGAGCAGTTCTTC.

This clone was found once. This chain joins TRBV7-8 and TRBJ1-2; a possible D gene is TRBD1 (6 bases). CDR3 length: 13 residues. The germline V gene has CDR1 SGHVS and CDR2 FQNEAQ. Between the trimmed V and J ends, which lost 5 bases and 13 bases, there was a span of 20 bases. The chain's CDR3 is CASSQDRRLPSTF. CDR3 coding DNA: TGTGCCAGCAGCCAGGACAGACGTCTTCCCTCCACCTTC.

This clone was observed a few times. The chain recombines TRBV6-5 with TRBJ2-2; TRBD2 aligns across 8 bases. Trimming took 0 bases from V and 5 from J; bases not matched to a gene: 5. This CDR3 has 16 residues. Germline-derived CDR1 and CDR2 are MNHEY and SVGAGI. CDR3 coding DNA: TGTGCCAGCAGTTACTCTCGCGGGAGGCGGACCGGGGAGCTGTTTTTT. Its protein is CASSYSRGRRTGELFF.

The chain links TRBV5-1 to TRBJ1-1; D may be TRBD1 (6 bases). The CDR3 spans 15 residues. Germline V lookup: CDR1 SGHRS, CDR2 YFSETQ. Trimming pared 1 base from V and 2 bases from J, leaving 12 bases between. The CDR3 coding sequence is TGCGCCAGCAGCTTGTCTAACAGGGAAAACACTGAAGCTTTCTTT. This codes for CASSLSNRENTEAFF.

The gene calls are TRBV9 and TRBJ2-3, with 7 bases matching TRBD2. This CDR3 is built from 14 residues. Per the germline V gene, CDR1 is SGDLS and CDR2 is YYNGEE. V gave up 3 bases and J gave up 7 bases; unmatched junction bases: 8. CDR3 nucleotides: TGTGCCAGCAGCGGAGCGGGGTCCACTTATACGCAGTATTTT. As protein: CASSGAGSTYTQYF.

This sequence joins TRBV5-1 and TRBJ2-7, with 7 bases that match TRBD1. V was pared by 4 bases and J by 3 bases, with 13 bases of the junction left unmatched. CDR3 length equals 16 residues. Looked up from germline, CDR1 is SGHRS and CDR2 is YFSETQ. The CDR3 DNA reads TGCGCCAGCAGCCCTGATCCGGGACAGCGATACTACGAGCAGTACTTC. It yields the protein CASSPDPGQRYYEQYF.

V is TRBV10-3 and J is TRBJ2-5, with 7 bases aligning to TRBD1. This CDR3 is built from 15 residues. CDR1 is ENHRY, CDR2 SYGVKD, per germline. The trim removed 3 bases at V and 0 bases at J, leaving 4 bases unmatched. This CDR3 is CAISEPGTDQETQYF. Written as DNA, the CDR3 is TGTGCCATCAGTGAACCCGGGACAGACCAAGAGACCCAGTACTTC.

This clone was detected only a few times. This chain uses TRBV7-6 with TRBJ2-1; 7 positions match TRBD1. The CDR3 is made up of 15 amino acids. V gave up 7 bases and J gave up 6 bases; unmatched junction bases: 12. CDR1 SGHVS and CDR2 FNYEAQ come from the germline V gene. CDR3 in amino acids: CASTSRQGLFNEQFF. CDR3 bases: TGTGCCAGCACCTCAAGACAGGGCTTATTCAATGAGCAGTTCTTC. Combining the CDR3 with reference TRBV7-6 and TRBJ2-1 gives the whole variable domain GAGVSQSPRYKVTKRGQDVALRCDPISGHVSLYWYRQALGQGPEFLTYFNYEAQQDKSGLPNDRFSAERPEGSISTLTIQRTEQRDSAMYRCASTSRQGLFNEQFFGPGTRLTVL.